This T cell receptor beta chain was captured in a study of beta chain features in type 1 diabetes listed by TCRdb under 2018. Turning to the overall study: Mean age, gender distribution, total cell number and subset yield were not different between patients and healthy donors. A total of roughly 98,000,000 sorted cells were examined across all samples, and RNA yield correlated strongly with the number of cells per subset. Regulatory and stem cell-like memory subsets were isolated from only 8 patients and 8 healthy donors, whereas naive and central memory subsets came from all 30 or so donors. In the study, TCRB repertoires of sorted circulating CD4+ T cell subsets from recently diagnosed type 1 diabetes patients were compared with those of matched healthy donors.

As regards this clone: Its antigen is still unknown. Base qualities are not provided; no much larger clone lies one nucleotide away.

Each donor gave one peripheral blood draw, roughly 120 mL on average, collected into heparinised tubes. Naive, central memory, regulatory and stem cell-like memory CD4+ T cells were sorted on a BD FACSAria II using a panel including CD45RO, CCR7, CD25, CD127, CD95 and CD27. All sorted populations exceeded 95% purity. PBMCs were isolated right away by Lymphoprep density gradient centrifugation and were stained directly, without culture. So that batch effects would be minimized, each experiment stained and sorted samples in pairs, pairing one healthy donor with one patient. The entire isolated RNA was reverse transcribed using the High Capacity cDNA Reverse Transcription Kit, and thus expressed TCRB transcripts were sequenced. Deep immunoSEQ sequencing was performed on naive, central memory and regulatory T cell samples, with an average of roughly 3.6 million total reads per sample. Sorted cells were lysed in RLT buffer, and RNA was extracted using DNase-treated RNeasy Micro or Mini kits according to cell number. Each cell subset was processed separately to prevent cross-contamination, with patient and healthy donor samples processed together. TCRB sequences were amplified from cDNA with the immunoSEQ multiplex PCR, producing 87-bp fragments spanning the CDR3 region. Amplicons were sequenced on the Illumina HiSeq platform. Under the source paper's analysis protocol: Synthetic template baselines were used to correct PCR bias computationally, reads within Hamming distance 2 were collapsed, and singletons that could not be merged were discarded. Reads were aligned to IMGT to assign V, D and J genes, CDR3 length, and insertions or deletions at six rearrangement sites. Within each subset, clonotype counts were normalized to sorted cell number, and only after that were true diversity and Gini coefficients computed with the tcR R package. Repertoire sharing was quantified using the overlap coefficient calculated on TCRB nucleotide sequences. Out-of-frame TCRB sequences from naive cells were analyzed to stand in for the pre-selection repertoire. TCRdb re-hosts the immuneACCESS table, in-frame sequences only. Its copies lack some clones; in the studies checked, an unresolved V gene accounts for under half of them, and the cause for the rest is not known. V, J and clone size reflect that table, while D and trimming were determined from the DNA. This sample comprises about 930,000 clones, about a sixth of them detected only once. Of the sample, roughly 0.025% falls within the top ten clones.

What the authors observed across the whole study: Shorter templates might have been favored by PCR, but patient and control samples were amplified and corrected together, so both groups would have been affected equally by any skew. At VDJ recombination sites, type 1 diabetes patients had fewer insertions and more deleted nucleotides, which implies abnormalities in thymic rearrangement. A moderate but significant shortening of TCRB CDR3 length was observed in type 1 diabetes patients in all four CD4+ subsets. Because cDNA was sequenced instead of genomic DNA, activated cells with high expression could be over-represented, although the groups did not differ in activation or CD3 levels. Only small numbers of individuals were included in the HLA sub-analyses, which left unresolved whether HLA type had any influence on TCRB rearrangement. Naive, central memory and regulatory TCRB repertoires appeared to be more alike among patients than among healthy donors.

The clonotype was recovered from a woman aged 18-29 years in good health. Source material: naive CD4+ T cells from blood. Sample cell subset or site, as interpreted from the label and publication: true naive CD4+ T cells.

Here the CDR3 is given as CASSMIGRGTDTQYF. At the DNA level, the sequence is TGTGCCAGTAGTATGATCGGGAGAGGTACAGATACGCAGTATTTT. The chain employs TRBV19 and TRBJ2-3, with a weak D call of TRBD2 (6 bases match). Relative to germline, V is 3 bases shorter and J is 3 bases shorter, with 13 bases between their ends. The CDR3 starts with the cysteine, ends with the phenylalanine, and has 15 residues. Of the read, only the CDR3 DNA is kept; its 45 bases are in frame from base 1. CDR1 and CDR2 are drawn from the germline V gene (reference sequence): LNHDA, SQIVND.